This TCR beta chain was sequenced for a study of response to subunit inactivated influenza vaccine listed by TCRdb under 2018. Concerning the study at large: Deep quantitative profiling of the T cell receptor repertoire was used in the study to follow responses to a trivalent subunit inactivated influenza vaccine. Overall study results and their limits: The authors suggested that each seasonal influenza vaccination may recruit only a limited number of new T cells.

The library was built by means of RT-PCR. Instrument on record: Illumina HiSeq 2500. TCRdb itself trimmed the public reads at Q25 with fastp, ran MiXCR and retained productive beta chains. One record per CDR3 amino acid sequence lists the most common genes and DNA. The sample records some 540,000 distinct CDR3 sequences, roughly 25% of which are singletons. Together, the top ten hold roughly 2.8% of the sample. Turning to this clonotype: There is no known antigen for this receptor. Base-call qualities are not available, and no considerably larger clone is one nucleotide away.

For this chain, trimming is 3 bases at the V end and 5 bases at the J end, and the number of junction bases without a gene match is 3. The germline V gene (reference sequence) sets CDR1 to SEHNR and CDR2 to FQNEAQ. Spanning cysteine to phenylalanine, the CDR3 consists of 15 amino acids. The retained sequence is limited to the CDR3, 45 bases, with the frame set at the first base. These data were also filed under a second study, of T cells expressing NK-cell markers. The second study also describes: The TCR beta cDNA libraries were made using 5'RACE template switching, a step that added both a universal primer site and unique molecular identifiers. Three sorted T-cell subsets (CD3+CD56+NKG2C+, CD3+CD56+NKG2C- and CD3+CD56-NKG2C+) from 8 or 9 donors had their TCR beta-chain repertoires profiled. Seven of the eight sequenced donors were HCMV-seropositive and one was HCMV-seronegative. In several experiments an anti-gammadeltaTCR antibody was added to restrict sorting to alphabetaTCR-expressing T cells. In roughly 6 donors, the dominant CD3+CD56+NKG2C+ clonotypes ranked among the top 10 CD8+ clonotypes, making up roughly 1.0-8% of CD8+ T cells. Those dominant clonotypes were again the most abundant among CD3+CD56-NKG2C+ cells in a few donors, at roughly 25-65%. Whether the expanded NKG2C-expressing T cell clones were specific for HCMV antigens remained unclear. Randomly selected healthy volunteers, three men and five women, were used as the eight sequenced donors. To determine HCMV serostatus, a commercial ELISA kit was used to detect HCMV-specific IgG in serum. Peripheral blood mononuclear cells were isolated from blood by Ficoll density gradient centrifugation. Using Miltenyi isolation kits, CD4+ and CD8+ T cells were isolated from PBMC through magnetic immunoseparation. cDNA synthesis was primed from the TCR beta constant segment, followed by two successive PCR amplification steps. The libraries were sequenced on Illumina HiSeq 2000/2500, MiSeq or NextSeq, producing 2 x 150 bp reads. MIGEC was used to demultiplex reads and group the reads by UMI, and MiTCR was used to assemble and quantify clonotypes. To exclude erroneous sequences, only TCR cDNA sequences supported by at least two reads were retained. The tcR package was used for downstream repertoire analysis, and clonotypes were matched between fractions using CDR3 nucleotide sequence together with V segment. VDJmatch was used to annotate antigen specificity against VDJdb, with one amino acid substitution allowed in CDR3.

The sequence is built from TRBV7-9 and TRBJ2-1; 11 central nucleotides agree with TRBD2. This sequence originates from a man aged 45-60 years who received an inactivated influenza vaccine. Donor details come from another sample of the same person, matched by shared clones. The sample here was CD4+ T cells sorted from PBMCs, taken 11 to 12 days after vaccination. This receptor has the CDR3 CASSLGLAANNEQFF. The DNA reads TGTGCCAGCAGCTTGGGACTAGCGGCCAACAATGAGCAGTTCTTC.